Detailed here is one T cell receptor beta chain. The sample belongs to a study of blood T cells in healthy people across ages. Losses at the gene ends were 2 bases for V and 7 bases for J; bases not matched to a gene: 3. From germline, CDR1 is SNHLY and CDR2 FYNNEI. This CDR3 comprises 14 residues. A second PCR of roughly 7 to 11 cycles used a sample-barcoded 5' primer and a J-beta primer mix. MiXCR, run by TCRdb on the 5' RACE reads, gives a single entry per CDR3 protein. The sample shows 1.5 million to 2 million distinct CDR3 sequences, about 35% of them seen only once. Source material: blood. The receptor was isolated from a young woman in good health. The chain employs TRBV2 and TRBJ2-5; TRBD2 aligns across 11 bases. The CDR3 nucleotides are TGTGCCAGCAGTGAAACTAGCGGGGGCGTGACCCAGTACTTC. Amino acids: CASSETSGGVTQYF.